This T cell receptor beta chain appears in the sequencing data of a study of T cells in Graves' hyperthyroidism and ophthalmopathy. Overall study context: Peripheral blood draws took place at initial diagnosis, ahead of any treatment. Notes on the study in general: Most clonotypes expanded in the thyroid (above 0.001) were also present in blood.

For this clonotype: Its antigen is currently unknown.

Amplified regions were TCR beta CDR3 sequences from RNA transcripts. RT-PCR in the first round (using the HTBI primer set) targeted the TCR CDR3. TCRdb re-derived calls from the multiplex PCR reads in MiXCR, one entry per CDR3 protein. The data show about 130,000 distinct CDR3 sequences, roughly a fifth seen once. This CDR3 is built from 18 residues. Per germline, CDR1 GTSNPN and CDR2 SVGIG (reference sequence). The V gene lost 1 base and the J gene lost 5 bases, with 26 bases spanning the gap. Material: blood. The receptor was isolated from a woman in her fifties or sixties with Graves' hyperthyroidism that later progressed to Graves' ophthalmopathy. This chain connects TRBV30 to TRBJ2-5; weak D call: TRBD2 (7 bases). CDR3 sequence reads: CAWSAGLRTRGGQETQYF. The CDR3 DNA is TGTGCCTGGAGTGCGGGGTTAAGGACTAGGGGGGGGCAGGAGACCCAGTACTTC.